The 23 T cell receptor beta chains reported below all come from one sample, sequenced in a study of blood T cells in healthy people across ages. The authors ran a second PCR of about 7 to 11 cycles using a sample-barcoded 5' primer and a J-beta primer mix. TCRdb reprocessed the 5' RACE reads via MiXCR and lists one record per CDR3 protein. The sample comprises roughly 800,000 distinct CDR3 sequences, more than 25% of which are singletons, and around 3% rests with the top ten. This same sample was also part of a study on T cells of mothers and their children.

The source material was blood. These receptors originate from a boy aged 10-17 years in good health.

This CDR3 reads CAITDHQNTGELFF. Written as DNA, the CDR3 is TGTGCCATCACGGACCACCAGAACACCGGGGAGCTGTTTTTT. The gene calls are TRBV10-3 and TRBJ2-2; D is unclear. CDR3 length: 14 residues. With 7 bases removed from V and 1 base from J, the gap between germline ends came to 10 bases. CDR1 and CDR2 (germline): ENHRY, SYGVKD.

This clonotype was observed a handful of times. This sequence joins TRBV7-9 and TRBJ1-2; TRBD1 is a possible D gene (5 bases). V was cut by 4 bases and J by 4 bases, with 13 bases left in between. The germline V gene encodes CDR1 SEHNR and CDR2 FQNEAQ (reference sequence). CDR3 length equals 14 residues. This CDR3 reads CASSSTARGYGYTF. The CDR3 nucleotides read TGTGCCAGCAGCTCCACAGCAAGGGGCTATGGCTACACCTTC.

V is TRBV4-2 and J is TRBJ2-5, with a weak D call TRBD2 (5 bases). Germline V gives CDR1 LGHNA, CDR2 YNFKEQ. The V end lost 1 base, the J end lost 0 bases, and 12 bases lay between the germline ends. The CDR3 spans 16 residues. The CDR3 loop is CASSQALAGYQETQYF. The DNA for the CDR3 is TGTGCCAGCAGCCAAGCGTTGGCGGGCTACCAAGAGACCCAGTACTTC.

The table lists this clonotype with a count of one. The rearrangement joins TRBV25-1 to TRBJ2-4; D is unclear. V gave up 1 base and J gave up 3 bases, with 10 bases separating them. CDR3 length: 15 amino acids. The germline CDR1 and CDR2 sequences are MGHDK and SYGVNS. The CDR3 DNA follows: TGTGCCAGCAGTGAATTGTCGCTGGACAAAAACATTCAGTACTTC. Translating gives CASSELSLDKNIQYF.

The chain couples TRBV12-3 or TRBV12-4 to TRBJ2-5, with 7 bases matching TRBD1. The end of the DNA fits TRBJ2-1 better, so the J call may be wrong. This CDR3 is built from 15 residues. CDR3 protein: CASTKRQGVYNEQFF. CDR3 DNA sequence: TGTGCCAGCACCAAACGTCAGGGGGTATATAATGAGCAGTTCTTC.

In this sample, this clonotype turned up a few times. The rearrangement links TRBV12-5 to TRBJ2-1; D uncertain. The CDR3 has 13 residues. From germline, CDR1 is LGHNT and CDR2 FRNRAP. Trimming removed 6 bases at V and 4 bases at J, with 10 bases between. The DNA of the CDR3 is TGTGCTAGTGGAGGTGTGGTTTACAATGAGCAGTTCTTC. Its protein product is CASGGVVYNEQFF.

This clonotype was counted between two and nine times. The rearrangement uses TRBV7-4 and TRBJ1-1, with 9 bases that match TRBD1. Trimming at V came to 5 bases and at J to 2 bases, leaving 6 bases not matched to a gene. Germline V gene data show CDR1 as SGHVT and CDR2 as SQSDAQ. This CDR3 has 15 residues. The CDR3 sequence: CASSRTGGGNTEAFF. DNA for the CDR3: TGTGCCAGCAGCCGTACAGGGGGCGGAAACACTGAAGCTTTCTTT.

This clonotype has just one count. The gene calls are TRBV12-3 or TRBV12-4 and TRBJ2-5; tentatively, D is TRBD2 (6 bases). The tail of the sequence fits TRBJ2-1 better, so the J call may be wrong. This CDR3 contains 14 residues. This CDR3 is CASKLTGEGNEQFF. DNA for the CDR3: TGTGCCAGCAAGTTGACGGGAGAGGGTAATGAGCAGTTCTTC.

This sequence joins TRBV29-1 and TRBJ2-7; 7 nucleotides agree with TRBD1. CDR1 and CDR2 (germline): SQVTM, ANQGSEA. After removal of 7 bases from V and 3 bases from J, the junction contained 6 bases not matched to a gene. This CDR3 has 12 residues. Here the CDR3 reads CSAGDSYYEQYF. The DNA of the CDR3 is TGCAGCGCTGGGGACAGCTACTACGAGCAGTACTTC.

The rearrangement joins TRBV7-9 to TRBJ2-2, with D unresolved. The V gene's germline CDR1 is SEHNR and CDR2 FQNEAQ (reference sequence). With 4 bases removed from V and 2 bases from J, the gap between germline ends came to 11 bases. The CDR3 has 15 residues. Here the CDR3 DNA reads TGTGCCAGCAGCTATTCCCGGGTCAACACCGGGGAGCTGTTTTTT. Translation gives CASSYSRVNTGELFF.

The gene calls are TRBV6-5 and TRBJ2-6, with D uncertain. The germline V gene has CDR1 MNHEY and CDR2 SVGAGI. The length of the CDR3 is 15 residues. Trimming took off 4 bases at V and 0 bases at J, with 7 bases between the two ends. CDR3 in amino acids: CASSSVTSGANVLTF. CDR3 DNA: TGTGCCAGCAGTTCAGTTACCTCTGGGGCCAACGTCCTGACTTTC.

This clonotype showed up just a few times. The chain joins TRBV7-9 to TRBJ2-1; D remains ambiguous. Germline lookup yields CDR1 SEHNR and CDR2 FQNEAQ (reference sequence). V lost 8 bases and J lost 5, with 7 bases in between. This CDR3 spans 11 amino acids. The CDR3 DNA is TGTGCCAGCGATGGTGACAATGAGCAGTTCTTC. Amino acid sequence: CASDGDNEQFF.

This rearrangement joins TRBV12-3 or TRBV12-4 to TRBJ2-6, with 7 bases matching TRBD1. The V segment lost 5 bases and the J segment 0 bases; nucleotides outside the gene matches: 10. The CDR3 has 18 amino acids. CDR3 nucleotide sequence: TGTGCCAGCAGTCCCCAATGGGGACAGCTCTCTGGGGCCAACGTCCTGACTTTC. Amino acid sequence: CASSPQWGQLSGANVLTF.

The chain combines TRBV20-1 with TRBJ2-2, with 9 bases fitting TRBD1. V lost 2 bases and J lost 5; bases outside the gene matches: 6. CDR3 length: 15 residues. Germline values: CDR1 DFQATT, CDR2 SNEGSKA (reference sequence). Here the CDR3 DNA reads TGCAGTGCTAGATCCGGGACAGGGACAACCGGGGAGCTGTTTTTT. Amino acids: CSARSGTGTTGELFF.

The chain carries TRBV7-2 and TRBJ2-5; D is uncertain. With 1 base removed from V and 5 bases from J, the gap between germline ends came to 17 bases. This CDR3 comprises 16 residues. Germline V CDR1 and CDR2: SGHTA, FQGNSA. The CDR3 DNA follows: TGTGCCAGCAGCTTAGTAACCCGACTGGCCGGGGAGACCCAGTACTTC. It specifies CASSLVTRLAGETQYF.

This clonotype was counted a single time. V gene TRBV6-5 combines with J gene TRBJ1-2; 10 nucleotides line up with TRBD1. CDR3 size: 14 residues. Per germline, CDR1 MNHEY and CDR2 SVGAGI. Trimming at V came to 3 bases and at J to 9 bases, leaving 7 bases not matched to a gene. CDR3 bases: TGTGCCAGCAGTTATAGGGGGACAGGGGATCGCTACACCTTC. This gives the protein CASSYRGTGDRYTF.

The chain joins TRBV13 to TRBJ2-1; D not resolved. V was cut by 5 bases and J by 3 bases, with 8 bases left in between. Germline values: CDR1 PRHDT, CDR2 FYEKMQ (reference sequence). This CDR3 contains 13 residues. DNA for the CDR3: TGTGCCAGCAGCCCCGGTAACTACAATGAGCAGTTCTTC. It is translated as CASSPGNYNEQFF. The full variable domain, completed using reference TRBV13 and TRBJ2-1, is AAGVIQSPRHLIKEKRETATLKCYPIPRHDTVYWYQQGPGQDPQFLISFYEKMQSDKGSIPDRFSAQQFSDYHSELNMSSLELGDSALYFCASSPGNYNEQFFGPGTRLTVL.

The genes are TRBV12-3 or TRBV12-4 and TRBJ1-4, with D maybe TRBD1 (5 bases). V lost 1 base and J 4 bases, leaving 13 bases between the germline ends. The CDR3 covers 16 residues. Here the CDR3 DNA reads TGTGCCAGCAGTTTAGGGGGGGGGTTTGGTAATGAAAAACTGTTTTTT. It codes for CASSLGGGFGNEKLFF.

This clonotype was seen a few times. The chain couples TRBV10-3 to TRBJ2-1; 8 bases line up with TRBD2. Germline CDR1 reads ENHRY; CDR2 reads SYGVKD. With V trimmed by 8 bases and J by 10 bases, 13 bases remained unmatched. The CDR3 consists of 14 residues. The DNA for the CDR3 is TGTGCCATCGGGGTAGCGGGGAACCCGGGGGAGCAGTTCTTC. It yields the protein CAIGVAGNPGEQFF.

This clonotype turned up a few times. This chain joins TRBV9 and TRBJ2-1; D might be TRBD2 (6 bases). The CDR3 length is 15 residues. Germline assignment: CDR1 SGDLS and CDR2 YYNGEE. Trimming shortened V by 3 bases and J by 10 bases, and 20 bases separated the two germline ends. CDR3 DNA sequence: TGTGCCAGCAGCGCGGGGGACCCCCCTGGAGGGGAGCAGTTCTTC. It is translated as CASSAGDPPGGEQFF.

The rearrangement joins TRBV20-1 to TRBJ2-7; possible D gene TRBD2, 6 bases. The CDR3 covers 14 residues. Deletions cut 3 bases from V and 3 bases from J, with 15 bases between. CDR1 is DFQATT and CDR2 is SNEGSKA in the germline V gene (reference sequence). CDR3 DNA: TGCAGTGCTAGGACCCGGGACTCAATCTACGAGCAGTACTTC. Translation: CSARTRDSIYEQYF.

The chain is built from TRBV5-4 and TRBJ1-2, with D unresolved. V dropped 0 bases and J dropped 8 bases, with 14 bases sitting between them. The germline CDR1 and CDR2 sequences are SGHNT and YYREEE (reference sequence). This CDR3 has 14 amino acids. The CDR3 loop reads CASSLAGLFRGYTF. The CDR3, as DNA: TGTGCCAGCAGCTTGGCCGGGCTCTTTCGGGGCTACACCTTC.

This chain connects TRBV7-9 to TRBJ2-2; D is ambiguous. The V gene's germline CDR1 is SEHNR and CDR2 FQNEAQ (reference sequence). V lost 4 bases and J 5 bases, leaving 14 bases between the germline ends. The CDR3 has 15 residues. This CDR3 is CASSSPRATTGELFF. The CDR3 bases are TGTGCCAGCAGCTCCCCCCGAGCTACGACCGGGGAGCTGTTTTTT.